Below are 25 T cell receptor beta chains sequenced from a single sample in a study of T cell changes during pregnancy in multiple sclerosis. The assay was immunoSEQ multiplex PCR, and TCRdb's table has in-frame clones only and misses some. This sample has about 49,000 clones, with just under 95% found just once. The source was CD8+ T cells from peripheral blood mononuclear cells, collected in the first trimester of pregnancy. These receptors all come from a female donor with multiple sclerosis, enrolled in a pregnancy study.

The J gene is TRBJ2-1, the V gene TRBV27; 7 nucleotides agree with TRBD2. CDR1 and CDR2 (germline): MNHEY, SMNVEV (reference sequence). This CDR3 comprises 16 residues. Trimming cost V 5 bases and J 0 bases; bases outside gene matches: 7. The CDR3 coding sequence is TGTGCCAGCAGTCCTATACTAGCGAACTCCTACAATGAGCAGTTCTTC. This encodes CASSPILANSYNEQFF.

This chain joins TRBV6-6 and TRBJ2-2, with D unresolved. The CDR3 sequence is 12 residues long. Trimming shortened V by 7 bases and J by 1 base, and 4 bases separated the two germline ends. CDR1 is MNHNY, CDR2 SVGAGI, per germline (reference sequence). CDR3 protein: CASIKNTGELFF. CDR3 coding DNA: TGTGCCAGCATAAAGAACACCGGGGAGCTGTTTTTT.

The chain links TRBV10-1 to TRBJ1-1, with TRBD1 matching 10 bases. CDR3 size: 17 residues. Looked up from germline, CDR1 is WNHNN and CDR2 is SYGVQD (reference sequence). V was clipped by 2 bases and J by 1 base; unmatched bases: 7. This CDR3 is CASSEPTGGAGNTEAFF. As DNA, the CDR3 is TGCGCCAGCAGTGAGCCGACAGGGGGCGCGGGGAACACTGAAGCTTTCTTT.

This sequence joins TRBV6-5 and TRBJ2-7, with 7 bases aligning to TRBD1. With 6 bases clipped from V and 5 bases from J, the junction kept 10 bases outside the gene matches. The germline V gene encodes CDR1 MNHEY and CDR2 SVGAGI. The CDR3 is 14 residues long. CDR3 in amino acids: CASSGTDRVNEQYF. The CDR3 DNA reads TGTGCCAGCAGCGGAACCGACAGGGTGAACGAGCAGTACTTC.

The V gene is TRBV7-4, the J gene TRBJ1-3; maybe TRBD1 (5 bases). Trimming removed 5 bases from V and 4 bases from J, with 18 bases in between. The V gene's germline CDR1 is SGHVT and CDR2 SQSDAQ. CDR3 length: 16 residues. As DNA, the CDR3 is TGTGCCAGCAGCCTAGAAGCAGGGTCGGCCGGAAACACCATATATTTT. Its protein product is CASSLEAGSAGNTIYF.

The gene calls are TRBV5-1 and TRBJ2-7, with 10 bases identical to TRBD1. The CDR3 extends over 16 amino acids. Germline V gene data show CDR1 as SGHRS and CDR2 as YFSETQ. V lost 4 bases to trimming and J lost 0 bases; unmatched junction nucleotides: 7. For the CDR3, the DNA is TGCGCCAGCAGCACCCCCGGGACAGGGGTCTCCTACGAGCAGTACTTC. Its protein is CASSTPGTGVSYEQYF.

The chain is built from TRBV4-1 and TRBJ2-7; 7 bases fit TRBD2. Trimming cost V 0 bases and J 2 bases; bases outside gene matches: 4. CDR1 is MGHRA, CDR2 YSYEKL, per germline. The CDR3 is made up of 15 amino acids. CDR3 coding DNA: TGCGCCAGCAGCCAAGATCCGGGGGGAACCTACGAGCAGTACTTC. Protein: CASSQDPGGTYEQYF.

This rearrangement joins TRBV5-5 to TRBJ2-7, with 7 bases fitting TRBD1. In germline, CDR1 is SGHKS, CDR2 YYEKEE (reference sequence). Germline trimming cut 0 bases from V and 3 bases from J; bases unmatched to any gene: 3. The CDR3 covers 14 residues. In nucleotides, the CDR3 is TGTGCCAGCAGCTTGGAGGGGGACAGCTACGAGCAGTACTTC. As protein: CASSLEGDSYEQYF.

This clone was observed once. This chain connects TRBV10-3 to TRBJ2-7; 7 nucleotides line up with TRBD2. Germline CDR1 and CDR2: ENHRY and SYGVKD. The CDR3 spans 15 residues. The V segment lost 3 bases and the J segment 9 bases; nucleotides outside the gene matches: 14. The CDR3, as DNA: TGTGCCATCAGTGACGTTTTAGCGGGTGGCCCTGGGCAGTACTTC. This codes for CAISDVLAGGPGQYF.

The chain joins TRBV19 to TRBJ2-2; 8 nucleotides align to TRBD1. J was trimmed by 4 bases and V by 7 bases; bases with no gene match: 5. The length of the CDR3 is 14 residues. The germline V gene encodes CDR1 LNHDA and CDR2 SQIVND (reference sequence). DNA of the CDR3: TGTGCCAGTATCGGACAGGGTCGCACCGGGGAGCTGTTTTTT. Its translation: CASIGQGRTGELFF.

The V call is TRBV6-1, the J call TRBJ2-7; tentative D call: TRBD1 (6 bases). V lost 6 bases to trimming and J lost 5 bases, with 20 bases between them. Germline loops: CDR1 MNHNS, CDR2 SASEGT. The CDR3 runs to 15 residues. The CDR3 sequence is CASRTPGDQGHEQYF. The DNA for the CDR3 is TGTGCCAGCAGAACTCCAGGGGACCAAGGCCACGAGCAGTACTTC.

The CDR3 loop reads CASSKSQSRANVLTF. The CDR3 DNA sequence: TGTGCCAGTAGTAAATCACAAAGTCGGGCCAACGTCCTGACTTTC. The J gene is TRBJ2-6, the V gene TRBV19; no reliable D call. V was clipped by 4 bases and J by 5 bases, with 12 bases between them. The CDR3 is 15 residues long. The germline V gene has CDR1 LNHDA and CDR2 SQIVND (reference sequence).

This clone has only one observation. The chain joins TRBV29-1 to TRBJ2-1; no firm D call. Germline CDR1 is SQVTM and CDR2 is ANQGSEA. Deletions cut 4 bases from V and 0 bases from J, with 7 bases between. This CDR3 has 13 residues. For the CDR3, the DNA is TGCAGCGTTGGCAGAATCTCCTACAATGAGCAGTTCTTC. It specifies CSVGRISYNEQFF.

This clone occurred once. CDR3 region: CASGVQGNEKLFF. For the CDR3, the DNA is TGCGCCAGCGGCGTACAGGGTAATGAAAAACTGTTTTTT. The chain recombines TRBV4-1 with TRBJ1-4, with D perhaps TRBD1 (6 bases). Germline CDR1 MGHRA, CDR2 YSYEKL. The V end lost 8 bases, the J end lost 4 bases, and 11 bases lay between the germline ends. The CDR3 extends over 13 amino acids.

The chain recombines TRBV30 with TRBJ1-5; a possible D gene is TRBD1 (6 bases). Trimming cost V 2 bases and J 1 base, with 12 bases left between them. The CDR3 loop spans 15 amino acids. Germline CDR1 is GTSNPN and CDR2 is SVGIG (reference sequence). CDR3 bases: TGTGCCTGGAGTTCGGGGGGCTTGAGCAATCAGCCCCAGCATTTT. Protein product: CAWSSGGLSNQPQHF. The whole variable domain, filled in from reference TRBV30 and TRBJ1-5, reads SQTIHQWPATLVQPVGSPLSLECTVEGTSNPNLYWYRQAAGRGLQLLFYSVGIGQISSEVPQNLSASRPQDRQFILSSKKLLLSDSGFYLCAWSSGGLSNQPQHFGDGTRLSIL.

The CDR3 nucleotides are TGTGCCAGCAGCCCGCGGGAGGTGACAGATACGCAGTATTTT. The encoded protein is CASSPREVTDTQYF. The gene calls are TRBV7-9 and TRBJ2-3; 8 bases are a match to TRBD2. This CDR3 comprises 14 residues. Looked up from germline, CDR1 is SEHNR and CDR2 is FQNEAQ (reference sequence). The junction had 4 bases not matched to a gene; V was cut back by 5 bases and J by 3 bases.

The chain couples TRBV5-4 to TRBJ2-1; maybe TRBD2 (5 bases). The CDR3 totals 13 residues. V dropped 5 bases and J dropped 3 bases, with 9 bases sitting between them. Looked up from germline, CDR1 is SGHNT and CDR2 is YYREEE (reference sequence). The CDR3 DNA follows: TGTGCCAGCAGTTCCCGGGACTACAATGAGCAGTTCTTC. It codes for CASSSRDYNEQFF.

The chain recombines TRBV13 with TRBJ2-2; 7 nucleotides agree with TRBD2. The germline CDR1 and CDR2 sequences are PRHDT and FYEKMQ (reference sequence). V lost 2 bases, J lost 1 base, and 4 bases stayed unmatched. CDR3 length: 16 residues. The chain's CDR3 is CASSLYERGNTGELFF. In nucleotides, the CDR3 is TGTGCCAGCAGCTTATACGAGCGGGGGAACACCGGGGAGCTGTTTTTT.

The gene calls are TRBV29-1 and TRBJ1-1; no definite D call. The CDR3 covers 11 residues. V was cut by 3 bases and J by 3 bases, with 5 bases left in between. Germline lookup yields CDR1 SQVTM and CDR2 ANQGSEA. CDR3 residues: CSVDGYTEAFF. The CDR3 DNA is TGCAGCGTTGATGGCTACACTGAAGCTTTCTTT.

V is TRBV4-1 and J is TRBJ2-7; 10 bases fit TRBD2. The germline CDR1 and CDR2 sequences are MGHRA and YSYEKL. V lost 5 bases and J lost 3; bases outside the gene matches: 7. This CDR3 comprises 15 residues. Here the CDR3 DNA reads TGCGCCAGCAGCTCTCAGGCTAGCGGGGGCTACGAGCAGTACTTC. Its protein product is CASSSQASGGYEQYF.

This clone appeared once. The rearrangement links TRBV7-9 to TRBJ1-4; D is perhaps TRBD1 (6 bases). Germline loops: CDR1 SEHNR, CDR2 FQNEAQ (reference sequence). The CDR3 covers 16 residues. Deletions cut 0 bases from V and 4 bases from J, with 12 bases between. The CDR3 sequence is CASSLALTGLNEKLFF. DNA for the CDR3: TGTGCCAGCAGCTTAGCTCTGACAGGACTTAATGAAAAACTGTTTTTT.

The rearrangement joins TRBV27 to TRBJ1-5, with 8 bases that match TRBD1. With 4 bases clipped from V and 4 bases from J, the junction kept 12 bases outside the gene matches. Germline lookup yields CDR1 MNHEY and CDR2 SMNVEV (reference sequence). The CDR3 runs to 17 residues. CDR3 coding DNA: TGTGCCAGCAGTTCTCTCGAGACAGGGGTTGGGAATCAGCCCCAGCATTTT. Translation gives CASSSLETGVGNQPQHF.

This sequence joins TRBV27 and TRBJ2-1; 11 positions agree with TRBD2. Trimming at V came to 8 bases and at J to 3 bases, leaving 3 bases not matched to a gene. CDR1 is MNHEY and CDR2 is SMNVEV in the germline V gene (reference sequence). The CDR3 covers 14 residues. The CDR3 region has the DNA TGTGCCAGCTCGACTAGCGGGATCTACAATGAGCAGTTCTTC. It codes for CASSTSGIYNEQFF.

The chain combines TRBV2 with TRBJ2-1, with 9 bases fitting TRBD1. Germline V gene sequence: CDR1 SNHLY, CDR2 FYNNEI. This CDR3 is built from 14 residues. Trimming cost V 7 bases and J 9 bases; bases outside gene matches: 10. Here the CDR3 DNA reads TGTGCCAGCAATCCGGGACAGGGATTGTTTGAGCAGTTCTTC. Translation gives CASNPGQGLFEQFF.

The chain employs TRBV9 and TRBJ1-2, with D tentatively TRBD1 (6 bases). Trimming stripped 3 bases from V and 8 bases from J, with 11 bases between. The CDR3 contains 12 residues. Germline V CDR1 and CDR2: SGDLS, YYNGEE. The CDR3 region is CASSAPQGGYTF. The CDR3 nucleotides are TGTGCCAGCAGCGCGCCGCAGGGGGGCTACACCTTC. Variable domain in full (rest from reference TRBV9 and TRBJ1-2): DSGVTQTPKHLITATGQRVTLRCSPRSGDLSVYWYQQSLDQGLQFLIQYYNGEERAKGNILERFSAQQFPDLHSELNLSSLELGDSALYFCASSAPQGGYTFGSGTRLTVV.